Shown below are 26 T cell receptor beta chains from a single sample sequenced in a study of blood T cell repertoires in COVID-19. The table came from immunoSEQ multiplex PCR; TCRdb's copy has only in-frame clones and leaves some out. The sample includes about 220,000 clones, less than 90% of them seen just once. Sequences were obtained from peripheral blood. These receptors all come from a man in his forties with active or convalescent COVID-19.

The chain links TRBV5-1 to TRBJ2-3, with 8 bases that match TRBD2. Germline CDR1 SGHRS, CDR2 YFSETQ. CDR3 size: 15 residues. V shed 0 bases, J shed 1 base, and the junction held 1 base outside the gene matches. CDR3 residues: CASSLALAGTDTQYF. For the CDR3, the DNA is TGCGCCAGCAGCTTGGCACTAGCGGGCACAGATACGCAGTATTTT. The variable domain in full, completed from reference TRBV5-1 and TRBJ2-3, reads KAGVTQTPRYLIKTRGQQVTLSCSPISGHRSVSWYQQTPGQGLQFLFEYFSETQRNKGNFPGRFSGRQFSNSRSEMNVSTLELGDSALYLCASSLALAGTDTQYFGPGTRLTVL.

The rearrangement links TRBV27 to TRBJ1-2; D not certain. In germline, CDR1 is MNHEY, CDR2 SMNVEV (reference sequence). This CDR3 has 13 residues. The V end lost 1 base, the J end lost 6 bases, and 9 bases lay between the germline ends. The DNA for the CDR3 is TGTGCCAGCAGTTTATGGTCCGGGGATGGCTACACCTTC. Translated: CASSLWSGDGYTF.

The chain carries TRBV29-1 and TRBJ1-2; 9 bases align to TRBD1. CDR1 SQVTM and CDR2 ANQGSEA come from the germline V gene. The CDR3 loop spans 14 amino acids. Trimming took 1 base from V and 8 from J; bases not matched to a gene: 8. Here the CDR3 reads CSVEGADRGEGYTF. The CDR3 nucleotides read TGCAGCGTTGAAGGTGCCGACAGGGGGGAGGGCTACACCTTC.

The rearrangement joins TRBV6-6 to TRBJ1-2, with TRBD1 matching over 10 bases. The CDR3 loop spans 15 amino acids. Germline V gives CDR1 MNHNY, CDR2 SVGAGI (reference sequence). V was pared by 5 bases and J by 2 bases, with 5 bases of the junction left unmatched. The CDR3 region is CASSPRGQGNYGYTF. CDR3 bases: TGTGCCAGCAGTCCTCGGGGACAGGGGAACTATGGCTACACCTTC.

V gene TRBV29-1 combines with J gene TRBJ2-5; perhaps TRBD1 as D (6 bases). This CDR3 is built from 16 residues. Germline V gene data show CDR1 as SQVTM and CDR2 as ANQGSEA. Trimming cost V 6 bases and J 4 bases, with 24 bases left between them. The CDR3 DNA follows: TGCAGCGTCAGACGGTGGGCAGGGGCTGGTGTAGAGACCCAGTACTTC. Residues: CSVRRWAGAGVETQYF.

The rearrangement joins TRBV5-1 to TRBJ2-5, with D tentatively TRBD2 (5 bases). Trimming cost V 8 bases and J 5 bases, with 16 bases left between them. This CDR3 has 13 residues. Germline CDR1 reads SGHRS; CDR2 reads YFSETQ. DNA for the CDR3: TGCGCCAGTTCCCAGCCACTAGGGGAGACCCAGTACTTC. Translating it yields CASSQPLGETQYF.

This clone has a single count. V and J are TRBV19 and TRBJ1-1, with a tentative D call TRBD1 (5 bases). This CDR3 spans 13 amino acids. With 7 bases removed from V and 4 bases from J, the gap between germline ends came to 13 bases. Germline CDR1 LNHDA, CDR2 SQIVND (reference sequence). CDR3 nucleotide sequence: TGTGCCAGTACCGCGCAGGGAAGCACTGAAGCTTTCTTT. This translates into CASTAQGSTEAFF. Variable domain in full (rest from reference TRBV19 and TRBJ1-1): DGGITQSPKYLFRKEGQNVTLSCEQNLNHDAMYWYRQDPGQGLRLIYYSQIVNDFQKGDIAEGYSVSREKKESFPLTVTSAQKNPTAFYLCASTAQGSTEAFFGQGTRLTVV.

The V call is TRBV5-1, the J call TRBJ1-5; D remains unclear. V lost 1 base and J 1 base, leaving 3 bases between the germline ends. The CDR3 runs to 13 residues. Germline lookup yields CDR1 SGHRS and CDR2 YFSETQ. The CDR3 DNA sequence: TGCGCCAGCAGCTTGAGCAGCAATCAGCCCCAGCATTTT. Translation: CASSLSSNQPQHF.

The CDR3 DNA is TGTGCCAGTAGCAACAGGGAATTGAACACCGGGGAGCTGTTTTTT. Amino acid sequence: CASSNRELNTGELFF. The V and J genes are TRBV19 and TRBJ2-2; D might be TRBD1 (6 bases). V was clipped by 6 bases and J by 1 base, with 12 bases between them. This CDR3 contains 15 residues. Germline CDR1 LNHDA, CDR2 SQIVND (reference sequence).

This chain connects TRBV30 to TRBJ2-2, with no clear D. Germline CDR1 is GTSNPN and CDR2 is SVGIG (reference sequence). V shed 2 bases and J shed 2 bases, with 9 bases lying between them. The CDR3 sequence is 14 residues long. The CDR3: CAWSSESNTGELFF. The CDR3 coding sequence is TGTGCCTGGAGTTCAGAATCAAACACCGGGGAGCTGTTTTTT.

The chain uses TRBV28 and TRBJ1-2; D unclear. V lost 6 bases and J 3 bases, leaving 11 bases between the germline ends. The CDR3 consists of 13 residues. Per germline, CDR1 MDHEN and CDR2 SYDVKM. CDR3 sequence: CASRGGLDYGYTF. The DNA for the CDR3 is TGTGCCAGCAGGGGAGGGCTTGACTATGGCTACACCTTC.

The J gene is TRBJ2-7, the V gene TRBV3-1 (or the pseudogene TRBV3-2); TRBD2 matches at 14 bases. The CDR3 covers 16 residues. Germline values: CDR1 LGHDT, CDR2 YNNKEL (reference sequence). Unmatched junction bases numbered 6, after V lost 4 bases and J lost 4 bases. The CDR3 bases are TGTGCCAGCAGCCCCCGACTAGCGGGAGGGGGGTACGAGCAGTACTTC. Protein product: CASSPRLAGGGYEQYF.

The chain has TRBV28 and TRBJ2-5, with D possibly TRBD1 on 5 matching bases. Deletions cut 4 bases from V and 4 bases from J, with 34 bases between. Per germline, CDR1 MDHEN and CDR2 SYDVKM. This CDR3 region has 21 residues. CDR3 nucleotide sequence: TGTGCCAGCAGTTCCGCCCTCTTATCAACAGGAAGAGAGGTCTTAAGAGAGACCCAGTACTTC. It yields the protein CASSSALLSTGREVLRETQYF.

The rearrangement joins TRBV19 to TRBJ2-1; 9 nucleotides agree with TRBD1. V trimming: 6 bases; J trimming: 7 bases; junction bases outside the gene matches: 7. Germline V gene lookup returns CDR1 LNHDA and CDR2 SQIVND (reference sequence). This CDR3 is 14 amino acids long. CDR3 sequence reads: CASSLGQGGNEQFF. The CDR3 DNA is TGTGCCAGTAGCTTGGGACAGGGAGGGAATGAGCAGTTCTTC.

The chain employs TRBV19 and TRBJ2-2; tentative D call: TRBD1 (6 bases). Looked up from germline, CDR1 is LNHDA and CDR2 is SQIVND (reference sequence). Trimming stripped 7 bases from V and 0 bases from J, with 9 bases between. CDR3 length: 14 residues. The CDR3 is CASIGGPNTGELFF. CDR3 in DNA: TGTGCCAGTATAGGGGGTCCGAACACCGGGGAGCTGTTTTTT.

The chain joins TRBV11-2 to TRBJ2-2; no clear D. Per the germline V gene, CDR1 is SGHAT and CDR2 is FQNNGV. Trimming removed 5 bases from V and 6 bases from J, with 7 bases in between. CDR3 length: 12 amino acids. Written as DNA, the CDR3 is TGTGCCAGCAGCCCTATCTCCGGGGAGCTGTTTTTT. Protein sequence: CASSPISGELFF.

The CDR3 here is CASSQEGKMNTEAFF. For the CDR3, the DNA is TGTGCCAGCAGCCAAGAGGGCAAGATGAACACTGAAGCTTTCTTT. This chain links TRBV3-1 (or the pseudogene TRBV3-2) with TRBJ1-1; D uncertain. Germline CDR1 and CDR2: LGHDT and YNNKEL (reference sequence). V lost 0 bases and J 0 bases, leaving 8 bases between the germline ends. This CDR3 contains 15 residues.

CDR3 sequence reads: CAISEAGGNQETQYF. CDR3 DNA sequence: TGTGCCATCAGTGAGGCAGGGGGAAACCAAGAGACCCAGTACTTC. The chain is built from TRBV10-3 and TRBJ2-5; TRBD1 agrees at 7 bases. This CDR3 is built from 15 residues. J gave up 0 bases and V 2 bases, and 3 bases lay outside the gene matches. In germline, CDR1 is ENHRY, CDR2 SYGVKD.

The chain has TRBV5-1 and TRBJ1-2; possibly TRBD1 for D (6 bases). This CDR3 is built from 17 residues. The V end was cut by 2 bases, the J end by 4 bases, with 21 bases between. Germline V gene data show CDR1 as SGHRS and CDR2 as YFSETQ. CDR3 protein: CASSLTGHSTDGYGYTF. CDR3 coding DNA: TGCGCCAGCAGCTTAACGGGACACTCCACCGATGGCTATGGCTACACCTTC.

V gene TRBV6-5 combines with J gene TRBJ2-7; tentatively, D is TRBD1 (6 bases). Germline V gene data show CDR1 as MNHEY and CDR2 as SVGAGI. Trimming cost V 5 bases and J 0 bases, with 14 bases left between them. The CDR3 has 15 amino acids. Written as DNA, the CDR3 is TGTGCCAGCAGTCCAGGGGTAACACCCTCCTACGAGCAGTACTTC. Its protein is CASSPGVTPSYEQYF.

The chain recombines TRBV5-5 with TRBJ2-2, with D possibly TRBD1 on 6 matching bases. With 1 base removed from V and 2 bases from J, the gap between germline ends came to 15 bases. Germline CDR1 and CDR2: SGHKS and YYEKEE (reference sequence). The CDR3 has 17 amino acids. Here the CDR3 DNA reads TGTGCCAGCAGCTTGCTCGATACAGGGAGTAACACCGGGGAGCTGTTTTTT. It translates to CASSLLDTGSNTGELFF.

V is TRBV4-1 and J is TRBJ2-2; 8 bases map to TRBD1. In germline, CDR1 is MGHRA, CDR2 YSYEKL. This CDR3 region has 17 residues. After removal of 1 base from V and 2 bases from J, the junction contained 6 bases not matched to a gene. The CDR3 loop is CASSQGTGLINTGELFF. CDR3 nucleotides: TGCGCCAGCAGCCAAGGGACAGGGCTCATAAACACCGGGGAGCTGTTTTTT.

This chain uses TRBV5-4 with TRBJ2-7, with TRBD1 matching 8 bases. Germline values: CDR1 SGHNT, CDR2 YYREEE (reference sequence). CDR3 length equals 14 residues. Losses at the gene ends were 5 bases for V and 2 bases for J; bases not matched to a gene: 6. CDR3 loop: CASRPTGAPYEQYF. The CDR3 coding sequence is TGTGCCAGCAGGCCGACAGGGGCCCCCTACGAGCAGTACTTC.

With regard to this clone: Its ends do not fully match the called genes, so a read error is possible. The chain carries TRBV7-3 and TRBJ2-1; 7 positions agree with TRBD1. Germline V gives CDR1 SGHTA, CDR2 FQGTGA. CDR3 length: 17 amino acids. The CDR3 loop reads CASSFPRDSVSYDEQFF. For the CDR3, the DNA is TGTGCCAGCAGCTTCCCCCGGGACAGCGTGTCCTACGATGAGCAGTTCTTC.

The chain joins TRBV10-3 to TRBJ2-5; 8 nucleotides align to TRBD1. The CDR3 totals 12 residues. In germline, CDR1 is ENHRY, CDR2 SYGVKD. J gave up 4 bases and V 9 bases, and 4 bases lay outside the gene matches. The CDR3 loop reads CAIGQGVETQYF. In DNA form, the CDR3 reads TGTGCCATTGGACAGGGTGTAGAGACCCAGTACTTC.

The chain links TRBV7-8 to TRBJ1-1; a possible D gene is TRBD1 (6 bases). V was pared by 8 bases and J by 5 bases, with 18 bases between. Germline CDR1 and CDR2: SGHVS and FQNEAQ. This CDR3 has 14 amino acids. The CDR3 is CASLRGGRVTEAFF. The CDR3 region has the DNA TGTGCCAGCCTCCGGGGGGGGCGCGTAACTGAAGCTTTCTTT.